These 2 T cell receptor beta chains originate from one sample sequenced in a study of cytomegalovirus exposure and HLA in healthy donors. Sequencing used immunoSEQ multiplex PCR; TCRdb keeps in-frame clones, though not all of them. Of some 110,000 clones in the sample, around 89% are singletons; the top ten hold 1.5% to 2%. The source material was PBMCs. These receptors all come from a man aged 18 to 30 in good health and CMV-seronegative.

The J gene is TRBJ2-1, the V gene TRBV5-6; D may be TRBD1 (6 bases). Germline loops: CDR1 SGHDT, CDR2 YYEEEE. CDR3 size: 19 residues. Trimming left V 1 base short and J 9 bases short, with 29 bases between. Written as DNA, the CDR3 is TGTGCCAGCAGCTTGTCCCTGCCAGGAAGGGACCGGGTACAGGGTGAGCAGTTCTTC. The encoded protein is CASSLSLPGRDRVQGEQFF.

This clone occurred a few times. The chain joins TRBV2 to TRBJ2-7; D call uncertain. The V end lost 4 bases, the J end lost 2 bases, and 12 bases lay between the germline ends. The CDR3 sequence is 14 residues long. Germline lookup yields CDR1 SNHLY and CDR2 FYNNEI. CDR3 in DNA: TGTGCCAGCAGTGGAGTCAGGTTAACCTACGAGCAGTACTTC. This translates into CASSGVRLTYEQYF.